This T cell receptor delta chain emerged from a study of gamma-delta T cells after stem cell transplantation. This clone counts as medium-sized. TCRdb redid the clone calls on the RT-PCR reads with CATT. The data show some 2,500 delta-chain clones, about a sixth seen once. Germline trimming cut 0 bases from V and 2 bases from J; bases unmatched to any gene: 18. Germline values: CDR1 TSWWSYY, CDR2 QGS. This CDR3 is 22 amino acids long. V usage is TRDV1 and J usage is TRDJ1; 13 bases map to TRDD3. The origin of this receptor is a human donor. It is not recorded whose cells these are; they may come from a transplant donor. The sample consisted of gamma-delta T cells. Here the CDR3 reads CALGELWPYPHWGIRRTDKLIF. Here the CDR3 DNA reads TGTGCTCTTGGGGAACTCTGGCCCTACCCTCACTGGGGGATACGCAGGACCGATAAACTCATCTTT.